This T cell receptor beta chain was captured by sequencing in a study of shared clonotypes between healthy human individuals. Using immunoSEQ multiplex PCR, the repertoire was profiled, and TCRdb retains in-frame clones only, with some absent. The data show roughly 2 million clones, with approximately 96% seen just once and 0.13% held by the top ten. Trimming removed 6 bases from V and 6 bases from J, with 12 bases in between. CDR1 is MDHEN, CDR2 SYDVKM, per germline. The CDR3 has 12 residues. This clonotype was obtained from a man aged 18-30 years in good health. The chain joins TRBV28 to TRBJ2-7; D not certain. The sequenced sample consisted of naive CD4+ T cells sorted from blood. Stated subset: CD45RA+ positively selected. The CDR3 DNA follows: TGTGCCAGCAGCCCCAGCACGGGCGAGCAGTACTTC. This sequence encodes CASSPSTGEQYF.